Listed here is a single TCR beta chain. What this receptor recognizes is not known. Nothing much larger sits one base from this clone, and base qualities are not available. These data come from a study of CD8+CD57+ T cells in acquired aplastic anemia (dated by TCRdb to 2017 to 2018). Background for the entire study: A mean of about 3.2 ug of DNA, ranging from about 0.17 to 30 ug, was extracted from sorted CD4+ and CD8+ cells. For healthy donor samples, the average read count was about 10.8 million for CD4+ cells and approximately 11 million for CD8+ cells. Broader findings and caveats from the paper: Between patients and healthy controls, no significant difference in CD8+ Simpson's diversity was found (P=0.060). Roughly 30 CD8+ CDR3 sequences were found to be shared between patients and controls, but these sequences appeared to be highly expressed in patients and within the immunodominant clones of the patients.

In this study, sorted CD4+ and CD8+ T cells from the blood of healthy subjects and of severe aplastic anemia patients had their TCR repertoires deep-sequenced. Ficoll-Paque density gradient centrifugation was used to isolate peripheral blood mononuclear cells. Before DNA was extracted, CD4+ and CD8+ T cells were sorted using either FACS or magnetic beads. CDR3 length: 16 amino acids, cysteine to phenylalanine. Only CDR3 DNA is held: 48 bases, read in frame from base 1. V lost 0 bases and J lost 0 bases, and the count of bases not matched to a germline gene is 6. The germline V gene gives CDR1 as SGDLS and CDR2 as YYNGEE. Profiling of TCR beta VDJ combinations and CDR3 sequences used genomic DNA as the template. TCR repertoire sequencing was run on an Illumina HiSeq 2000. The study's own analysis went as follows. Repertoire assessment relied on Simpson's diversity index, CDR3 size and DJ length profiles, and TRBV/TRBJ rearrangement plots. Whichever DNA sequence was most abundant in the deep sequencing data was defined as the immunodominant clone. CDR3 amino acid sequences were screened for sharing across subjects and compared with published repertoires and the VDJdb database. The raw public reads went through TCRdb reprocessing: fastp at Q25, MiXCR clone calling, in-frame beta chains kept. Rows with one shared CDR3 protein collapse into an entry with the most common genes and DNA. The V and J calls and clone size come from TCRdb's table, not from the authors' own analysis. Counted in this sample were about 190,000 distinct CDR3 sequences; roughly half of them appeared once. The top ten hold 15% to 20% of the sample.

Sequencing input: sorted CD4+, CD8+, or CD8+CD57+ T cells (not recorded which) from PBMCs. The rearranged segments are TRBV9 and TRBJ2-7, and 7 junctional nucleotides match TRBD2. This clonotype was sampled from a human donor in good health, serving as a control. The encoded CDR3 is CASSVGASGYSYEQYF. The sequenced DNA: TGTGCCAGCAGCGTAGGGGCTAGCGGTTACTCCTACGAGCAGTACTTC.